Shown below are 17 T cell receptor beta chains from a single sample sequenced in a study of cytomegalovirus exposure and HLA in healthy donors. The PCR employed 60 Vbeta primers together with 13 Jbeta primers. This table comes from immunoSEQ multiplex PCR, and its TCRdb copy is limited to in-frame clones, with some not included. The sample yields around 90,000 clones, more than 55% seen once. Sequencing was performed on PBMCs. The origin of the receptors is a woman aged 45-59 years in good health and CMV-seropositive.

The table lists this clone with a few counts. This chain joins TRBV25-1 and TRBJ2-1, with D unresolved. CDR1 and CDR2 from the germline V gene are MGHDK and SYGVNS. The CDR3 sequence is 14 residues long. V shed 3 bases and J shed 0 bases, with 6 bases lying between them. For the CDR3, the DNA is TGTGCCAGCAGTGAGGCTGGCTCCTACAATGAGCAGTTCTTC. Protein product: CASSEAGSYNEQFF.

The rearrangement joins TRBV11-1 to TRBJ1-6; TRBD1 matches 7 bases. Germline V gene sequence: CDR1 SGHAT, CDR2 FQDESV (reference sequence). Germline trimming cut 7 bases from V and 7 bases from J; bases unmatched to any gene: 4. The CDR3 length is 13 residues. The CDR3 nucleotides are TGTGCCAGCACCCCGGACAGGAATTCACCCCTCCACTTT. It is translated as CASTPDRNSPLHF.

This clone was detected only a few times. V gene TRBV18 combines with J gene TRBJ2-3; TRBD1 matches 10 bases. The V gene end was trimmed by 0 bases and the J gene end by 2 bases; junction bases not matched to a gene: 2. Germline loops: CDR1 KGHSH, CDR2 LQKENI. The CDR3 totals 16 residues. CDR3 nucleotide sequence: TGTGCCAGCTCACCACCGGACAGGGGGTTCACAGATACGCAGTATTTT. Translation: CASSPPDRGFTDTQYF.

The V call is TRBV5-1, the J call TRBJ2-2; 8 nucleotides line up with TRBD1. The CDR3 is 17 residues long. From germline, CDR1 is SGHRS and CDR2 YFSETQ. J gave up 5 bases and V 0 bases, and 9 bases lay outside the gene matches. The CDR3 bases are TGCGCCAGCAGCTTGGCCGTGCAGGGGGCTGGTACCGGGGAGCTGTTTTTT. This encodes CASSLAVQGAGTGELFF.

This chain uses TRBV5-6 with TRBJ1-1, with D possibly being TRBD1 (5 bases). Germline values: CDR1 SGHDT, CDR2 YYEEEE. V was trimmed by 2 bases and J by 2 bases, leaving 10 bases between them. The CDR3 runs 14 residues. The chain's CDR3 is CASSLGHANTEAFF. The CDR3 coding sequence is TGTGCCAGCAGCTTAGGACACGCTAACACTGAAGCTTTCTTT. Full variable domain (remainder filled in from reference TRBV5-6 and TRBJ1-1): DAGVTQSPTHLIKTRGQQVTLRCSPKSGHDTVSWYQQALGQGPQFIFQYYEEEERQRGNFPDRFSGHQFPNYSSELNVNALLLGDSALYLCASSLGHANTEAFFGQGTRLTVV.

The chain recombines TRBV25-1 with TRBJ1-3; TRBD1 might be the D (5 bases). The CDR3 sequence is 16 residues long. Germline lookup yields CDR1 MGHDK and CDR2 SYGVNS. The germline V and J ends were trimmed by 1 base and 0 bases, with 10 bases remaining between them. This chain's CDR3 is CASSEFDRSSGNTIYF. In DNA, the CDR3 is TGTGCCAGCAGTGAATTTGACAGAAGCTCTGGAAACACCATATATTTT.

This chain uses TRBV6-1 with TRBJ1-5; D possibly corresponds to TRBD1 (6 bases). CDR1 and CDR2 from the germline V gene are MNHNS and SASEGT. This CDR3 has 16 residues. The V end lost 1 base, the J end lost 6 bases, and 16 bases lay between the germline ends. The DNA of the CDR3 is TGTGCCAGCAGTGAAGTATTAGGGGGTCTAGGTCAGCCCCAGCATTTT. It specifies CASSEVLGGLGQPQHF.

The V call is TRBV19, the J call TRBJ2-7, with 9 bases aligning to TRBD1. With 5 bases clipped from V and 10 bases from J, the junction kept 15 bases outside the gene matches. Germline V gives CDR1 LNHDA, CDR2 SQIVND (reference sequence). The CDR3 runs 15 residues. The CDR3 spells CASSSSGTGRPGQYF. Here the CDR3 DNA reads TGTGCCAGTAGTTCTTCCGGGACAGGGAGGCCCGGCCAGTACTTC.

The chain joins TRBV28 to TRBJ2-1; TRBD2 matches at 10 bases. From germline, CDR1 is MDHEN and CDR2 SYDVKM. The CDR3 sequence is 16 residues long. J lost 4 bases, V lost 6 bases, and 9 bases had no gene match. CDR3 sequence reads: CASSSSASGGYNEQFF. DNA for the CDR3: TGTGCCAGCAGCTCCTCTGCTAGCGGGGGTTACAATGAGCAGTTCTTC.

A single count supports this clone. The chain employs TRBV10-2 and TRBJ2-7; 12 bases line up with TRBD2. In germline, CDR1 is WSHSY, CDR2 SAAADI. Losses at the gene ends were 0 bases for V and 2 bases for J; bases not matched to a gene: 2. CDR3 length equals 16 residues. The CDR3 sequence is CASSESLAGGAYEQYF. CDR3 coding DNA: TGCGCCAGCAGTGAGTCGCTAGCGGGGGGGGCCTACGAGCAGTACTTC.

The chain is built from TRBV5-1 and TRBJ2-2; 7 nucleotides align to TRBD1. The CDR3 totals 17 residues. Germline loops: CDR1 SGHRS, CDR2 YFSETQ. The trim removed 5 bases at V and 2 bases at J, leaving 12 bases unmatched. CDR3 DNA sequence: TGCGCCAGCAGACCAACTCGGGACAGCTATAACACCGGGGAGCTGTTTTTT. It specifies CASRPTRDSYNTGELFF.

The rearrangement uses TRBV28 and TRBJ1-5; maybe TRBD1 (6 bases). The CDR3 sequence is 15 residues long. Trimming pared 3 bases from V and 1 base from J, leaving 10 bases between. Germline values: CDR1 MDHEN, CDR2 SYDVKM. The CDR3 is CASSLGAASNQPQHF. The CDR3, as DNA: TGTGCCAGCAGTTTGGGGGCGGCGAGCAATCAGCCCCAGCATTTT.

The chain joins TRBV5-1 to TRBJ2-7; 9 bases map to TRBD1. Germline CDR1 and CDR2: SGHRS and YFSETQ. The CDR3 contains 15 residues. V lost 5 bases, J lost 6 bases, and 12 bases stayed unmatched. CDR3: CASRESGTGSLEQYF. The CDR3 DNA is TGCGCCAGCAGAGAATCCGGGACAGGGTCTCTCGAGCAGTACTTC.

The V call is TRBV5-1, the J call TRBJ2-7; the D gene is possibly TRBD2 (6 bases). This CDR3 spans 16 amino acids. The germline V gene encodes CDR1 SGHRS and CDR2 YFSETQ. The V end was cut by 5 bases, the J end by 2 bases, with 20 bases between. Written as DNA, the CDR3 is TGCGCCAGCAGGTATGGAGGGGCTGGGGCCGCCTACGAGCAGTACTTC. Translated, it gives CASRYGGAGAAYEQYF.

The chain carries TRBV6-1 and TRBJ1-4; TRBD1 is a possible D gene (6 bases). The germline V gene has CDR1 MNHNS and CDR2 SASEGT. This CDR3 region has 15 residues. Trimming cost V 2 bases and J 10 bases, with 17 bases left between them. The CDR3 DNA reads as TGTGCCAGCAGTGAAAAGGGGGTTGATTCGGGAAAACTGTTTTTT. Translating gives CASSEKGVDSGKLFF.

CDR3 nucleotide sequence: TGTGCCAGCAGCTTAGCTCAGAATGAAAAACTGTTTTTT. Amino acids: CASSLAQNEKLFF. V usage is TRBV7-2 and J usage is TRBJ1-4; no clear D. Trimming removed 0 bases from V and 5 bases from J, with 4 bases in between. The CDR3 is 13 residues long. Germline V gene data show CDR1 as SGHTA and CDR2 as FQGNSA.

This chain connects TRBV6-5 to TRBJ1-1, with TRBD1 matching 8 bases. J was trimmed by 4 bases and V by 5 bases; bases with no gene match: 6. There are 14 residues in the CDR3. Germline CDR1 MNHEY, CDR2 SVGAGI. CDR3 coding DNA: TGTGCCAGCAGTCGGACAGGGACGGTCACTGAAGCTTTCTTT. Residues: CASSRTGTVTEAFF.